This T cell receptor (beta chain) was profiled in a study of PD-L1 blockade in urothelial cancer (TCRdb year 2017). Background for the entire study: All patients started therapy around 2014 and received atezolizumab 1,200 mg intravenously every 3 weeks. Somatic, immune and clinical correlates of response to PD-L1 blockade with atezolizumab in urothelial cancer were the focus of an exploratory multi-omic analysis. Progression-free survival longer than 6 months counted as durable clinical benefit, and TCR features were additionally tested against both progression-free and overall survival. Patients had an ECOG performance status of 0 or 1 and had received between 0 and 3 prior chemotherapy regimens. About nine tenths of the roughly 29 patients were identified as males with urothelial cancer of bladder origin, and a prior smoking history was reported by 18 of 29 patients. In the same patients, whole exome sequencing and RNA sequencing of pretreatment tumors were performed in addition to TCR sequencing. Blood samples were analyzed at two time points: 3 weeks after treatment start (second dose) and 6 weeks after treatment start. Pretreatment blood TCR-seq was available for around 29 patients, at least one posttreatment blood collection was obtained for around 24 patients, and tumor TCR-seq was available for around 24 patients. Blood samples gave a median of about 140,000 T cells and some 83,000 unique TCRs, with a median clonality of 0.080. TCR sequencing covered pretreatment tumor samples and matched, serially collected peripheral blood taken before and after atezolizumab treatment. Durable clinical benefit was achieved by nine patients but not by the remaining 20.

Points on this clone: Its antigen remains undetermined. There are no base qualities to consult, and no much larger clone falls within one base.

Synthetic TCR analog templates were spiked into each PCR to estimate absolute template abundance from read counts. The immunoSEQ assay was used to amplify TCRbeta CDR3 regions from genomic DNA with bias-controlled V and J gene primers. Sequencing of rearranged TCRbeta segments was performed at approximately 20X coverage. On the study's bioinformatics: Sequencing errors were corrected by clustering and CDR3s were annotated against IMGT to assign V, D and J genes. Out-of-frame and stop-codon sequences were excluded, and only productive TCRbeta rearrangements were used in downstream analyses. To compute clonality, Shannon entropy was normalized by the log of the number of unique productive sequences and then subtracted from one. Clones differing between time points or between blood and tumor were identified by Fisher's exact test with Benjamini-Hochberg correction at adjusted p below 0.01. TCRdb took over this immuneACCESS table, retaining in-frame rearrangements with V and J assigned. Such tables are incomplete; in checked studies, under half of the missing clones stem from an unresolved V gene, and the remainder is unexplained. V and J calls plus clone size are reproduced from that table; the DNA served to infer D and trimming. The sample table holds 86,000 or so clones, of which about 84% were seen once. The ten largest clones represent over 13% of the sample.

Taken with the paper, the label for time point translates to: pretreatment peripheral blood. The cohort included about 30 patients with locally advanced or metastatic urothelial carcinoma who were treated at Memorial Sloan Kettering on a trial protocol. Peripheral blood mononuclear cells were collected pretreatment and during treatment, with between 1 and 8 total time points per patient. The Qiagen DNeasy Blood extraction kit was used to purify genomic DNA from total PBMCs and from tumor samples. Collected pretreatment and during treatment, PBMCs were isolated and stored as previously described. The germline V gene (reference sequence) gives CDR1 as MNHEY and CDR2 as SMNVEV. The CDR3 numbers 13 residues from cysteine through phenylalanine. Just the 39-base CDR3 DNA is kept, in frame starting at base 1. Trimming costs V 2 bases and J 8 bases, and their ends lie 12 bases apart. Study-level results and caveats: Among patients with durable benefit, tumor-associated TCR clones showed greater expansion in peripheral blood 3 weeks after treatment started (n of about 20, p = 0.022). Because of the small sample size (n ≈ 30) and the many exploratory analyses performed, the results are intended to be regarded as hypothesis-generating. Improved progression-free and overall survival was associated with having pretreatment peripheral blood TCR clonality below the median.

This sequence originates from a man aged 55 to 70 with urothelial cancer. The sequencing here drew on PBMCs, taken around atezolizumab (anti-PD-L1) treatment. The sequence is built from TRBV27 and TRBJ1-2; the D gene is unclear. The bases are TGTGCCAGCAGTTTAAACAGTATGGTGGGCTACACCTTC. Its product reads: CASSLNSMVGYTF.